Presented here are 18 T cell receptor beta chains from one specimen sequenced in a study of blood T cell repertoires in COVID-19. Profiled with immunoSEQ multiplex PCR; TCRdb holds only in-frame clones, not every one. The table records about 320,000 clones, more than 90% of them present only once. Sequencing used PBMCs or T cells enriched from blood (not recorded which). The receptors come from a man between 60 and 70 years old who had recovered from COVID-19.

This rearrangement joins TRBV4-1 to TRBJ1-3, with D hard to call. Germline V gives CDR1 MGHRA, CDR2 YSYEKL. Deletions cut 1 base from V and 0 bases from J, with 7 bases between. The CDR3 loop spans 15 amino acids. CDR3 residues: CASSQVTSSGNTIYF. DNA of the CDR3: TGCGCCAGCAGCCAAGTCACAAGCTCTGGAAACACCATATATTTT.

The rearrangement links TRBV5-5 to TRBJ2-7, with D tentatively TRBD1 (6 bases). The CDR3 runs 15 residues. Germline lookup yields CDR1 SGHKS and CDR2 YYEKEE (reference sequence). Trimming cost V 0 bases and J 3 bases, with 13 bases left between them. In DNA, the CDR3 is TGTGCCAGCAGCTTGGGGGGGCAGGGGCACTACGAGCAGTACTTC. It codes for CASSLGGQGHYEQYF. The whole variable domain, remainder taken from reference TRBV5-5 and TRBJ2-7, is DAGVTQSPTHLIKTRGQQVTLRCSPISGHKSVSWYQQVLGQGPQFIFQYYEKEERGRGNFPDRFSARQFPNYSSELNVNALLLGDSALYLCASSLGGQGHYEQYFGPGTRLTVT.

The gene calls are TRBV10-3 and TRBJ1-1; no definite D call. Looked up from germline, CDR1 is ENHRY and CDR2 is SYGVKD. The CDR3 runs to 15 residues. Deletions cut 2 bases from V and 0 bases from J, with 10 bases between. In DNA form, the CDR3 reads TGTGCCATCAGTGAGATGCCAGATATGAACACTGAAGCTTTCTTT. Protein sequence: CAISEMPDMNTEAFF.

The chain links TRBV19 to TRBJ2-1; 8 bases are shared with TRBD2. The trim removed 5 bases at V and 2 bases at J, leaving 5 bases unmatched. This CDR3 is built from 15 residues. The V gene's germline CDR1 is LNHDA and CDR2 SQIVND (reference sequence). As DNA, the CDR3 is TGTGCCAGTAGTCAAATAGCGGGGACCTACAATGAGCAGTTCTTC. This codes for CASSQIAGTYNEQFF.

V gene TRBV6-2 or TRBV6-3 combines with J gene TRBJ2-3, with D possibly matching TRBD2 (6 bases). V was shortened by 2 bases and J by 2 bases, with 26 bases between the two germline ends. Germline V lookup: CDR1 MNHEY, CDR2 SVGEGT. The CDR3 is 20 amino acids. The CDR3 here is CASSYPLVTPSGYDTDTQYF. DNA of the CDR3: TGTGCCAGCAGTTACCCACTAGTAACCCCAAGCGGGTACGACACAGATACGCAGTATTTT.

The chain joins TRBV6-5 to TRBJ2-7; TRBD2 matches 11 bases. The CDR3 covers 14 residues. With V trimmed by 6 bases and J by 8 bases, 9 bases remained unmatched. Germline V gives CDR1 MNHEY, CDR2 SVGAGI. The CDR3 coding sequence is TGTGCCAGCAGCAGCTTAGCGGGGGGGATGAAGCAGTACTTC. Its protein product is CASSSLAGGMKQYF.

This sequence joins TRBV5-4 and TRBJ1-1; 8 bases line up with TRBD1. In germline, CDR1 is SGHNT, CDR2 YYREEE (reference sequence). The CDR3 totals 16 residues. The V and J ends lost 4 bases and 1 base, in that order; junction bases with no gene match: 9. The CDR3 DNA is TGTGCCAGCAGCCCTATAAGCGGGACAGGGAACACTGAAGCTTTCTTT. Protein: CASSPISGTGNTEAFF. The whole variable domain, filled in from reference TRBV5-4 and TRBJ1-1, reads ETGVTQSPTHLIKTRGQQVTLRCSSQSGHNTVSWYQQALGQGPQFIFQYYREEENGRGNFPPRFSGLQFPNYSSELNVNALELDDSALYLCASSPISGTGNTEAFFGQGTRLTVV.

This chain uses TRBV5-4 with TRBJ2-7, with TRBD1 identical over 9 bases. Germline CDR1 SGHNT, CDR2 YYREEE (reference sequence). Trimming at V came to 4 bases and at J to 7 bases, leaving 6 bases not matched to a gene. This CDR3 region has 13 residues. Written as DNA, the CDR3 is TGTGCCAGCAGCCCAAGGGACAGGGTTGAGCAGTACTTC. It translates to CASSPRDRVEQYF.

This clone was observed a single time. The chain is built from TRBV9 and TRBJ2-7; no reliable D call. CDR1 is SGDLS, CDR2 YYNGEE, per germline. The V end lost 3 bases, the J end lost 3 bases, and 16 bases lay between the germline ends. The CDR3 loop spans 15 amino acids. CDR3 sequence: CASSGLDTVVYEQYF. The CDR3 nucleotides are TGTGCCAGCAGCGGTCTTGACACTGTGGTCTACGAGCAGTACTTC. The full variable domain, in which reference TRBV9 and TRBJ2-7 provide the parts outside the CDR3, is DSGVTQTPKHLITATGQRVTLRCSPRSGDLSVYWYQQSLDQGLQFLIQYYNGEERAKGNILERFSAQQFPDLHSELNLSSLELGDSALYFCASSGLDTVVYEQYFGPGTRLTVT.

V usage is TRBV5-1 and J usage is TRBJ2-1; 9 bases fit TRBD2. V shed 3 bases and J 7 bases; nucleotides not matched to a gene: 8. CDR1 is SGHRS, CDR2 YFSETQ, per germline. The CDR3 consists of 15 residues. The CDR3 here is CASSWVSGRGNEQFF. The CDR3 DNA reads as TGCGCCAGCAGCTGGGTTAGCGGGAGAGGTAATGAGCAGTTCTTC. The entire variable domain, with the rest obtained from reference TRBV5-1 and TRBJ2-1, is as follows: KAGVTQTPRYLIKTRGQQVTLSCSPISGHRSVSWYQQTPGQGLQFLFEYFSETQRNKGNFPGRFSGRQFSNSRSEMNVSTLELGDSALYLCASSWVSGRGNEQFFGPGTRLTVL.

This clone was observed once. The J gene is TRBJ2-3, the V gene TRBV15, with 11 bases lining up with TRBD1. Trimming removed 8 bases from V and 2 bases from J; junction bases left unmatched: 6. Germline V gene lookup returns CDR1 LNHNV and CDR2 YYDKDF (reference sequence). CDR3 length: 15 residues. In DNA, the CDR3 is TGTGCCACCGTACTGGACAGGGGGCTCACAGATACGCAGTATTTT. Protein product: CATVLDRGLTDTQYF.

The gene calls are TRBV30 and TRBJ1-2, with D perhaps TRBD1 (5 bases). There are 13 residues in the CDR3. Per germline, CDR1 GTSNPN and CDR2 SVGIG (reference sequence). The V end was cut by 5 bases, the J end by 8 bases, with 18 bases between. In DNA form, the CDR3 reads TGTGCCTGGGACCGTACAGGTTCTGAGGGCTACACCTTC. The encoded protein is CAWDRTGSEGYTF.

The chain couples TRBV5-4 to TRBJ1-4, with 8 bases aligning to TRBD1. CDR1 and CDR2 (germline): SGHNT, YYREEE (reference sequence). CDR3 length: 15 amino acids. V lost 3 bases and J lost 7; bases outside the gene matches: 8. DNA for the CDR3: TGTGCCAGCAGCTCTTCGGACAGGGTGGGTGAAAAACTGTTTTTT. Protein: CASSSSDRVGEKLFF.

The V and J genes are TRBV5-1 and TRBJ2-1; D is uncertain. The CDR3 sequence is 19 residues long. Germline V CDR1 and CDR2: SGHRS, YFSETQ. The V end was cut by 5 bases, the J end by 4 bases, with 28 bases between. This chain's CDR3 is CASRLSLFAEPKYYNEQFF. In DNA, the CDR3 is TGCGCCAGCAGGTTATCCTTGTTTGCGGAACCCAAGTATTACAATGAGCAGTTCTTC.

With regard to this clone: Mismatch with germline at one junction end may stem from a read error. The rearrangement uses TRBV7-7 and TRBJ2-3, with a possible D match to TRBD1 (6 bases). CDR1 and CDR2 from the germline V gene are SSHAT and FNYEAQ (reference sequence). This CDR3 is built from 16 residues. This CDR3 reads CASSKTSGHKTDTQYF. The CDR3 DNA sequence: TGTGCTAGCAGCAAGACATCGGGACATAAGACAGATACGCAGTATTTT.

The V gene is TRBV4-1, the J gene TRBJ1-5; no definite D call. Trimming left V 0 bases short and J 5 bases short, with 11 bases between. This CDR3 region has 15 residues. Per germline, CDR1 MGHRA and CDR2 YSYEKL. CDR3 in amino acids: CASSQDVAGDQPQHF. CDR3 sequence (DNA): TGCGCCAGCAGCCAAGATGTTGCGGGCGATCAGCCCCAGCATTTT.

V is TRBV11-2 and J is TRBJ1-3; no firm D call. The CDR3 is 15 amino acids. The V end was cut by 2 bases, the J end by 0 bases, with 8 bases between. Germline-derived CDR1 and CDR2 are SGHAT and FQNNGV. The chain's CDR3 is CASSLSRYSGNTIYF. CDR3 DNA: TGTGCCAGCAGCTTAAGCAGGTACTCTGGAAACACCATATATTTT.

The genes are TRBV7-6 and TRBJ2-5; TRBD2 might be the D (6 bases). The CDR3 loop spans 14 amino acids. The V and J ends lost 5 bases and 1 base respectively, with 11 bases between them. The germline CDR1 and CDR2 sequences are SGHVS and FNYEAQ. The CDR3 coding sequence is TGTGCCAGCAGCGAAAGGGACTTCCAAGAGACCCAGTACTTC. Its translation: CASSERDFQETQYF.